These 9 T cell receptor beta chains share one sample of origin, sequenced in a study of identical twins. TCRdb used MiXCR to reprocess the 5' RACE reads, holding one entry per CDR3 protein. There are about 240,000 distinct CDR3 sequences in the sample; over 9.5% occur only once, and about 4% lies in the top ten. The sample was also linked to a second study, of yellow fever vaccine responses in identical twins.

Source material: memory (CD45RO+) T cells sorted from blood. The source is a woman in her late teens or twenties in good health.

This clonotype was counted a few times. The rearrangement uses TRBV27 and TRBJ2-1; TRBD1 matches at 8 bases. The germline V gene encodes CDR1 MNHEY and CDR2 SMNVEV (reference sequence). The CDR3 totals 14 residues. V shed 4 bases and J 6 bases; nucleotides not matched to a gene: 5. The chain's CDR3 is CASSSGQGGNEQFF. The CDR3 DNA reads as TGTGCCAGCAGTTCCGGACAGGGCGGCAATGAGCAGTTCTTC.

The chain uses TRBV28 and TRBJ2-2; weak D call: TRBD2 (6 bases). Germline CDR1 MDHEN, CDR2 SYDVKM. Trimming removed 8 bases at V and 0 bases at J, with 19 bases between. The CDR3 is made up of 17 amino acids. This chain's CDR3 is CASFPLGGAANTGELFF. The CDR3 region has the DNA TGTGCCAGCTTTCCCCTTGGCGGGGCCGCGAACACCGGGGAGCTGTTTTTT.

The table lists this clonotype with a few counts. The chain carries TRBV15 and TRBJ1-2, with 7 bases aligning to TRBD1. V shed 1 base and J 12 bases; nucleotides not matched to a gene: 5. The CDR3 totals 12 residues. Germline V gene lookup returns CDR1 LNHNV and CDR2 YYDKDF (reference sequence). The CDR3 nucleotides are TGTGCCACCAGCAGAGGACAGGGAGTAAACACCTTC. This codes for CATSRGQGVNTF.

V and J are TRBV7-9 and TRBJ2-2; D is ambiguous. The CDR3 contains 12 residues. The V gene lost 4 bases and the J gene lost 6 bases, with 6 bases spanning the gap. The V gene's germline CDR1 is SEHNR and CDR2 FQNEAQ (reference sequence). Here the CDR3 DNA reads TGTGCCAGCAGCTATACCGCCGGGGAGCTGTTTTTT. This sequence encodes CASSYTAGELFF.

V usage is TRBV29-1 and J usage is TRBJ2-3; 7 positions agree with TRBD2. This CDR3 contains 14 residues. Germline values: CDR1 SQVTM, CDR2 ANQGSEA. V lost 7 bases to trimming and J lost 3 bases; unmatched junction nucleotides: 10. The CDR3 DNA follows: TGCAGCGCGCCCCGGAGGGAGGGGACAGATACGCAGTATTTT. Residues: CSAPRREGTDTQYF.

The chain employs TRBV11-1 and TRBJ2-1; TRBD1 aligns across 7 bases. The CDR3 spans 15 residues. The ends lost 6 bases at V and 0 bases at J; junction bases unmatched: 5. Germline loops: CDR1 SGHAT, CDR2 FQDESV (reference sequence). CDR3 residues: CASRIRDSSYNEQFF. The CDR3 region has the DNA TGTGCCAGCAGGATCCGGGACAGCTCCTACAATGAGCAGTTCTTC.

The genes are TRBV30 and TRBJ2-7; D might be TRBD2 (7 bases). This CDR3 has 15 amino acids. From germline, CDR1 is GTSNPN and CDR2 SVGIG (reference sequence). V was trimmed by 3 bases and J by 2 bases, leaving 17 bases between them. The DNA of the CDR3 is TGTGCCTGGAGGTTCAAAAGGGGGGGGCCCTACGAGCAGTACTTC. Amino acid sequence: CAWRFKRGGPYEQYF.

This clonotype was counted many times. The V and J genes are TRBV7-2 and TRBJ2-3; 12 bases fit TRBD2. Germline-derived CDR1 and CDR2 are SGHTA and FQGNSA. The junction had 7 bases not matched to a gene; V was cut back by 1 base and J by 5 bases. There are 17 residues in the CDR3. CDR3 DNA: TGTGCCAGCAGCTTAGTCCTAGCGGGGGGGCTGGGAGATACGCAGTATTTT. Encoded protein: CASSLVLAGGLGDTQYF. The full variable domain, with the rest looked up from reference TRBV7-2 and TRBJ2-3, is GAGVSQSPSNKVTEKGKDVELRCDPISGHTALYWYRQSLGQGLEFLIYFQGNSAPDKSGLPSDRFSAERTGGSVSTLTIQRTQQEDSAVYLCASSLVLAGGLGDTQYFGPGTRLTVL.

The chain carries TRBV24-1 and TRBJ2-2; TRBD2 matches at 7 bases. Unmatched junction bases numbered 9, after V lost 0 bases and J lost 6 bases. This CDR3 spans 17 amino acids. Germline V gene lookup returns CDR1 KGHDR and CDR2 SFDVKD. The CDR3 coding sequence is TGTGCCACCAGTGATTTGGGATGGAGGGCGGGAGCCGGGGAGCTGTTTTTT. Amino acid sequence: CATSDLGWRAGAGELFF.